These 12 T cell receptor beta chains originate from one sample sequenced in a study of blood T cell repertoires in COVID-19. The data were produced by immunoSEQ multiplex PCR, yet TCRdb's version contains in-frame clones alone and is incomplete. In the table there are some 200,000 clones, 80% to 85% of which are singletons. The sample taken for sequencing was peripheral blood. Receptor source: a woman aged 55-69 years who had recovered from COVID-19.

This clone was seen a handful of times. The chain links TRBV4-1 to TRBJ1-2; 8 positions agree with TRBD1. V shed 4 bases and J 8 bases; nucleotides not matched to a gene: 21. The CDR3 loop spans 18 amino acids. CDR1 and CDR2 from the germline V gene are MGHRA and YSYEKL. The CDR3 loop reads CASSPKGTGSTGVGGYTF. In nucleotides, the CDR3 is TGCGCCAGCAGCCCCAAGGGGACAGGCTCGACGGGGGTAGGAGGCTACACCTTC.

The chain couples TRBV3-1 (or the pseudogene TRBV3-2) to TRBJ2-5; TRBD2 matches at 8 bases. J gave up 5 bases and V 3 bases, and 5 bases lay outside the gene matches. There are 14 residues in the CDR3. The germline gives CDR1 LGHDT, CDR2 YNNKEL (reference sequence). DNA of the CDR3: TGTGCCAGCAGCCACAGCGGGGGTCTGGAGACCCAGTACTTC. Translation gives CASSHSGGLETQYF.

Here the CDR3 reads CASTGGTTYEQYF. CDR3 bases: TGCGCCAGCACGGGGGGAACAACCTACGAGCAGTACTTC. The chain is built from TRBV5-1 and TRBJ2-7, with 7 bases identical to TRBD2. The V gene end was trimmed by 6 bases and the J gene end by 2 bases; junction bases not matched to a gene: 5. The CDR3 runs 13 residues. Germline CDR1 SGHRS, CDR2 YFSETQ.

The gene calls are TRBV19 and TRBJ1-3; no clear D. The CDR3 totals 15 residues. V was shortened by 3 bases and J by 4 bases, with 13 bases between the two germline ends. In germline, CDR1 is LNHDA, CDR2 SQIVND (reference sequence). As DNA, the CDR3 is TGTGCCAGTAGTATTGGCAGTACCTCCGGAAACACCATATATTTT. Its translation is CASSIGSTSGNTIYF.

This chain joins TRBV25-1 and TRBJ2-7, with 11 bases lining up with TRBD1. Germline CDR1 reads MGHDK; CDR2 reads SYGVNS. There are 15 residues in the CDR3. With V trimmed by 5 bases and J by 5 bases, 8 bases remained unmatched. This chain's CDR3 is CASSKLPGQGDEQYF. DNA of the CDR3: TGTGCCAGCAGTAAGTTACCGGGACAGGGGGACGAGCAGTACTTC.

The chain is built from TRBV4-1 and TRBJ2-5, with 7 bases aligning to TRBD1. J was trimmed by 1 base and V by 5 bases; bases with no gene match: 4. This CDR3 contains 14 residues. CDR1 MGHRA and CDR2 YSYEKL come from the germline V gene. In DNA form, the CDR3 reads TGCGCCAGCAGCTTTGGGACAGCCCAAGAGACCCAGTACTTC. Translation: CASSFGTAQETQYF.

In nucleotides, the CDR3 is TGCGCCAGCAGCTTTTCCCGGGGAGATACGCAGTATTTT. It codes for CASSFSRGDTQYF. J is TRBJ2-3 and V is TRBV5-1; D is perhaps TRBD2 (5 bases). The CDR3 has 13 residues. V lost 2 bases and J lost 5, with 9 bases in between. Germline CDR1 and CDR2: SGHRS and YFSETQ.

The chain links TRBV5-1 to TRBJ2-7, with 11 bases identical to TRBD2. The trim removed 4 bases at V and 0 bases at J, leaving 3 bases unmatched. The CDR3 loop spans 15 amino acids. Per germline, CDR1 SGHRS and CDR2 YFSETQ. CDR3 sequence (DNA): TGCGCCAGCAGCCCGGGACTAGCGGACTCCTACGAGCAGTACTTC. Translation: CASSPGLADSYEQYF.

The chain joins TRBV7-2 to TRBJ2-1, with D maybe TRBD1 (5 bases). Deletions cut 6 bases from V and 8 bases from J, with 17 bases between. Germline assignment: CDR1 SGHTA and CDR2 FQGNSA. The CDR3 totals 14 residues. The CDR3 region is CASRYAAGWDEQFF. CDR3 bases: TGTGCCAGCAGGTACGCGGCAGGGTGGGATGAGCAGTTCTTC.

The CDR3 here is CASSYGTGSNYGYTF. CDR3 in DNA: TGTGCCAGTAGTTACGGGACAGGATCTAACTATGGCTACACCTTC. The V and J genes are TRBV19 and TRBJ1-2; 8 bases line up with TRBD1. The CDR3 runs to 15 residues. CDR1 LNHDA and CDR2 SQIVND come from the germline V gene (reference sequence). Trimming cost V 5 bases and J 0 bases; bases outside gene matches: 5.

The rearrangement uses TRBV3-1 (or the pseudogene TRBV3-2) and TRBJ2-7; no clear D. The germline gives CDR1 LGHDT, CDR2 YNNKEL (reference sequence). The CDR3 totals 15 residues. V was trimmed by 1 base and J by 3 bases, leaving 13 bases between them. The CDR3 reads CASSQGPATDYEQYF. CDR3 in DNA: TGTGCCAGCAGCCAAGGTCCCGCAACAGACTACGAGCAGTACTTC.

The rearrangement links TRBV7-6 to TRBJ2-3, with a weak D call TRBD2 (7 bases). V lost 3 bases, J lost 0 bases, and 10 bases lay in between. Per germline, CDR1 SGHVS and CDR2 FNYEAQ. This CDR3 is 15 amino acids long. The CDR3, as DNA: TGTGCCAGCAGCTTGGGGGGGGCTAGCACAGATACGCAGTATTTT. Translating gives CASSLGGASTDTQYF.